This TCR beta chain was retrieved from a study of T cells after yellow fever vaccination. This clonotype appeared a few times. The CDR3 consists of 15 residues. Germline assignment: CDR1 DFQATT and CDR2 SNEGSKA (reference sequence). V was pared by 0 bases and J by 5 bases, with 13 bases between. MiXCR, run by TCRdb on the 5' RACE reads, gives a single entry per CDR3 protein. Among some 500,000 distinct CDR3 sequences, around an eighth were seen once, and the ten largest hold over 12%. Here the sequenced sample was PBMCs, taken on the day of the yellow fever booster vaccination. This clonotype was sampled from a man aged 25-45 years who received the YFV17D yellow fever vaccine. This rearrangement joins TRBV20-1 to TRBJ2-2; tentative D call: TRBD2 (6 bases). The CDR3 is CSARETGVETGELFF. The CDR3 DNA follows: TGCAGTGCTAGAGAGACGGGAGTCGAAACCGGGGAGCTGTTTTTT.